The 27 T cell receptor beta chains below come from one sample, sequenced in a study of Ad26.COV2.S vaccination and SARS-CoV-2 variants. Treatment: 15 to 20 received Ad26.COV2.S at low or high dose, single or two shots; about 5 received placebo; per-sample allocation not given. Sampling happened 63 days after the first vaccine or placebo injection. The assay was immunoSEQ multiplex PCR, and TCRdb's table has in-frame clones only and misses some. This table holds a few hundred thousand clones, approximately 90% found once. This specimen was peripheral blood, taken in a trial of Ad26.COV2.S vaccine versus placebo. These receptors all stem from a person aged 18-60 years who received the Ad26.COV2.S COVID-19 vaccine or a placebo.

The genes are TRBV2 and TRBJ2-1; D might be TRBD2 (6 bases). Per germline, CDR1 SNHLY and CDR2 FYNNEI. Trimming removed 4 bases from V and 6 bases from J, with 16 bases in between. CDR3 length equals 15 residues. CDR3 region: CASSGQRVFFNEQFF. The CDR3 DNA sequence: TGTGCCAGCAGTGGGCAGCGGGTATTCTTCAATGAGCAGTTCTTC.

CDR3 in amino acids: CASSLTSGRHEQFF. CDR3 nucleotides: TGTGCCAGCAGTTTGACTAGCGGGAGGCATGAGCAGTTCTTC. The rearrangement links TRBV6-2 or TRBV6-3 to TRBJ2-1, with 13 nucleotides matching TRBD2. Germline V gene sequence: CDR1 MNHEY, CDR2 SVGEGT. The CDR3 extends over 14 amino acids. V was pared by 4 bases and J by 8 bases, with 2 bases of the junction left unmatched.

This chain uses TRBV19 with TRBJ2-7; 10 nucleotides line up with TRBD1. Germline V CDR1 and CDR2: LNHDA, SQIVND (reference sequence). This CDR3 is built from 12 residues. With 6 bases clipped from V and 7 bases from J, the junction kept 3 bases outside the gene matches. The CDR3 protein is CASSPGQGEQYF. DNA of the CDR3: TGTGCCAGTAGCCCGGGACAGGGGGAGCAGTACTTC.

The CDR3 sequence: CASSLGGYEQYF. CDR3 coding DNA: TGTGCCAGTAGCCTAGGGGGGTACGAGCAGTACTTC. The chain uses TRBV19 and TRBJ2-7; D is tentatively TRBD1 or TRBD2 (6 bases each). V gave up 6 bases and J gave up 4 bases, with 10 bases separating them. There are 12 residues in the CDR3. CDR1 is LNHDA, CDR2 SQIVND, per germline (reference sequence).

A remark on this clone: This specimen includes other DNA sequences encoding the same CDR3. V and J are TRBV30 and TRBJ1-5, with 9 nucleotides matching TRBD1. Germline assignment: CDR1 GTSNPN and CDR2 SVGIG (reference sequence). The ends lost 1 base at V and 3 bases at J; junction bases unmatched: 4. This CDR3 has 15 residues. CDR3 sequence (DNA): TGTGCCTGGAGTGCCGGGACAGGGTACAATCAGCCCCAGCATTTT. As protein: CAWSAGTGYNQPQHF. The whole variable domain, filled in from reference TRBV30 and TRBJ1-5, reads SQTIHQWPATLVQPVGSPLSLECTVEGTSNPNLYWYRQAAGRGLQLLFYSVGIGQISSEVPQNLSASRPQDRQFILSSKKLLLSDSGFYLCAWSAGTGYNQPQHFGDGTRLSIL.

Concerning this clone: This CDR3 is also generated by other DNA sequences in the sample. The chain is built from TRBV19 and TRBJ2-7, with 11 bases aligning to TRBD2. This CDR3 has 14 amino acids. V was pared by 5 bases and J by 4 bases, with 4 bases of the junction left unmatched. The germline V gene has CDR1 LNHDA and CDR2 SQIVND (reference sequence). The CDR3 loop is CASSPGTSGYEQYF. In DNA form, the CDR3 reads TGTGCCAGTAGTCCCGGGACTAGCGGTTACGAGCAGTACTTC.

This clone was seen once. The chain recombines TRBV2 with TRBJ2-7; the D gene could be TRBD1 or TRBD2 (5 bases each). Trimming removed 7 bases from V and 4 bases from J, with 20 bases in between. Germline values: CDR1 SNHLY, CDR2 FYNNEI. The CDR3 is 15 amino acids. The CDR3 protein is CASNSFRGDGYEQYF. CDR3 sequence (DNA): TGTGCCAGCAATTCGTTCCGAGGGGACGGGTACGAGCAGTACTTC.

The chain has TRBV5-1 and TRBJ1-4, with TRBD1 matching over 7 bases. The CDR3 sequence is 13 residues long. V lost 5 bases and J lost 15; bases outside the gene matches: 13. Germline V gives CDR1 SGHRS, CDR2 YFSETQ. CDR3 coding DNA: TGCGCCAGCAGGGAGGGGACAGCTGAAGAGATGTTTTTT. It translates to CASREGTAEEMFF.

V and J are TRBV19 and TRBJ2-2, with D unresolved. The CDR3 spans 18 residues. Trimming removed 6 bases at V and 4 bases at J, with 24 bases between. Germline V gene sequence: CDR1 LNHDA, CDR2 SQIVND (reference sequence). In DNA form, the CDR3 reads TGTGCCAGTAGATGGAGACCCTCACATCCCCAGTTCACCGGGGAGCTGTTTTTT. Encoded protein: CASRWRPSHPQFTGELFF.

CDR3 residues: CARGRRQETQYF. For the CDR3, the DNA is TGTGCCAGGGGGAGGCGGCAAGAGACCCAGTACTTC. The rearrangement joins TRBV9 to TRBJ2-5; TRBD2 might be the D (6 bases). CDR3 size: 12 residues. Trimming stripped 8 bases from V and 2 bases from J, with 10 bases between. Per germline, CDR1 SGDLS and CDR2 YYNGEE.

The chain couples TRBV28 to TRBJ2-3; D not certain. V lost 5 bases to trimming and J lost 1 base, with 10 bases between them. Germline CDR1 and CDR2: MDHEN and SYDVKM. There are 14 residues in the CDR3. The CDR3 here is CASSTRNGTDTQYF. The CDR3 DNA is TGTGCCAGCAGTACGCGGAACGGCACAGATACGCAGTATTTT.

The rearrangement links TRBV6-5 to TRBJ2-7; D perhaps matches TRBD2 (6 bases). The V gene's germline CDR1 is MNHEY and CDR2 SVGAGI. This CDR3 region has 15 residues. The V end was cut by 6 bases, the J end by 6 bases, with 21 bases between. CDR3 sequence: CASRTRGTVPSEQYF. The CDR3, as DNA: TGTGCCAGCAGGACCCGAGGGACTGTCCCTAGCGAGCAGTACTTC.

Details on this clone: Compared with germline, one end of the junction differs, possibly owing to a read error. The gene calls are TRBV7-2 and TRBJ2-5, with 9 nucleotides matching TRBD2. This CDR3 contains 14 residues. Germline V CDR1 and CDR2: SGHTA, FQGNSA. The CDR3 spells CASSLAGSRETQYF. The CDR3 nucleotides are TGTGCCAGCAGCCTAGCGGGATCCCGAGAGACCCAGTACTTC.

This rearrangement joins TRBV7-6 to TRBJ2-5; TRBD1 or TRBD2 may be the D gene (5 bases each). In germline, CDR1 is SGHVS, CDR2 FNYEAQ. The CDR3 spans 16 residues. The germline V and J ends were trimmed by 5 bases and 5 bases, with 21 bases remaining between them. CDR3 in amino acids: CASSRFGGSAGETQYF. The CDR3 nucleotides are TGTGCCAGCAGCCGATTCGGCGGGTCAGCAGGGGAGACCCAGTACTTC. Full variable domain (rest looked up from reference TRBV7-6 and TRBJ2-5): GAGVSQSPRYKVTKRGQDVALRCDPISGHVSLYWYRQALGQGPEFLTYFNYEAQQDKSGLPNDRFSAERPEGSISTLTIQRTEQRDSAMYRCASSRFGGSAGETQYFGPGTRLLVL.

Written as DNA, the CDR3 is TGTGCAAGTCGCCAAGTTATCACCGACAGGGCTGGGGCCAACGTCCTGACTTTC. Translated: CASRQVITDRAGANVLTF. The chain has TRBV12-2 and TRBJ2-6; the table's D call, TRBD1, was not checked against the DNA. TRBV12-2 is designated a pseudogene. This CDR3 is 18 amino acids long.

The genes are TRBV6-5 and TRBJ1-2; 7 nucleotides match TRBD1. The CDR3 covers 15 residues. Trimming removed 4 bases from V and 3 bases from J; junction bases left unmatched: 8. Germline CDR1 and CDR2: MNHEY and SVGAGI. The CDR3 region has the DNA TGTGCCAGCAGTTCCCCCCGACAGGGTCACTATGGCTACACCTTC. The encoded protein is CASSSPRQGHYGYTF.

The chain couples TRBV28 to TRBJ1-6, with D possibly matching TRBD1 (5 bases). This CDR3 is 12 amino acids long. CDR1 MDHEN and CDR2 SYDVKM come from the germline V gene. The V gene lost 8 bases and the J gene lost 7 bases, with 9 bases spanning the gap. The CDR3 loop reads CASRDGNSPLHF. The DNA of the CDR3 is TGTGCCAGCCGGGACGGGAATTCACCCCTCCACTTT.

The J gene is TRBJ2-7, the V gene TRBV19; D assignment may be TRBD1 or TRBD2 (5 bases each). Germline V gene lookup returns CDR1 LNHDA and CDR2 SQIVND (reference sequence). V lost 8 bases and J lost 3, with 17 bases in between. This CDR3 has 14 amino acids. CDR3 DNA sequence: TGTGCCAGTGCACCCTCGGGGCCTGTCTACGAGCAGTACTTC. This codes for CASAPSGPVYEQYF.

This chain connects TRBV4-1 to TRBJ2-1; 7 bases line up with TRBD2. The CDR3 has 14 residues. Germline CDR1 is MGHRA and CDR2 is YSYEKL. Trimming took 0 bases from V and 7 from J; bases not matched to a gene: 3. This CDR3 reads CASSQEWGGNEQFF. The CDR3 nucleotides are TGCGCCAGCAGCCAAGAATGGGGGGGGAATGAGCAGTTCTTC.

V and J are TRBV4-1 and TRBJ1-4; 7 bases match TRBD1. This CDR3 spans 17 amino acids. Trimming at V came to 3 bases and at J to 0 bases, leaving 7 bases not matched to a gene. Germline CDR1 and CDR2: MGHRA and YSYEKL. CDR3 in amino acids: CASSQAGQPATNEKLFF. The CDR3 DNA reads TGCGCCAGCAGCCAGGCGGGACAGCCTGCAACTAATGAAAAACTGTTTTTT.

This chain joins TRBV5-1 and TRBJ2-3; D is ambiguous. This CDR3 has 15 residues. Trimming removed 2 bases at V and 7 bases at J, with 17 bases between. Germline V gene lookup returns CDR1 SGHRS and CDR2 YFSETQ. Here the CDR3 reads CASSFLRPHPYTQYF. CDR3 coding DNA: TGCGCCAGCAGCTTTCTTAGGCCCCACCCGTATACGCAGTATTTT.

The genes are TRBV29-1 and TRBJ2-3, with 10 nucleotides matching TRBD2. The CDR3 has 15 amino acids. Germline V gives CDR1 SQVTM, CDR2 ANQGSEA. The V and J ends lost 3 bases and 3 bases, in that order; junction bases with no gene match: 6. In DNA form, the CDR3 reads TGCAGCGTTGACCTAGCGGGAGATAGTACAGATACGCAGTATTTT. This encodes CSVDLAGDSTDTQYF.

The chain recombines TRBV6-5 with TRBJ2-4; D is unclear. Germline V gene data show CDR1 as MNHEY and CDR2 as SVGAGI. Trimming stripped 0 bases from V and 1 base from J, with 10 bases between. This CDR3 comprises 16 residues. CDR3 amino acids: CASSYSARSAKNIQYF. Written as DNA, the CDR3 is TGTGCCAGCAGTTACTCGGCTAGGTCTGCCAAAAACATTCAGTACTTC.

The chain is built from TRBV4-1 and TRBJ1-5, with D perhaps TRBD1 (6 bases). The CDR3 spans 20 residues. The V gene lost 3 bases and the J gene lost 0 bases, with 24 bases spanning the gap. In germline, CDR1 is MGHRA, CDR2 YSYEKL. CDR3 nucleotides: TGCGCCAGCAGCCATAGAATACCGGGACAAACATTTTATAGCAATCAGCCCCAGCATTTT. It codes for CASSHRIPGQTFYSNQPQHF.

This chain joins TRBV5-1 and TRBJ2-3; 7 bases agree with TRBD2. CDR1 SGHRS and CDR2 YFSETQ come from the germline V gene. The CDR3 has 13 residues. V lost 7 bases and J lost 4; bases outside the gene matches: 6. The CDR3 coding sequence is TGCGCCAGCGGCCGCGGGAGCGCAGATACGCAGTATTTT. This codes for CASGRGSADTQYF.

This clone has only one observation. The V call is TRBV28, the J call TRBJ2-5, with 8 nucleotides matching TRBD2. The junction had 8 bases not matched to a gene; V was cut back by 6 bases and J by 5 bases. Germline assignment: CDR1 MDHEN and CDR2 SYDVKM. The CDR3 covers 14 residues. The CDR3 region has the DNA TGTGCCAGCAGCCCCGGCGGGGGGTTGGAGACCCAGTACTTC. Its translation: CASSPGGGLETQYF.

CDR3 protein: CASSLGGTYEQYF. DNA for the CDR3: TGTGCCAGCAGCTTGGGAGGTACCTACGAGCAGTACTTC. This chain connects TRBV5-6 to TRBJ2-7; unclear D gene. Germline values: CDR1 SGHDT, CDR2 YYEEEE. V lost 0 bases to trimming and J lost 2 bases, with 6 bases between them. This CDR3 is 13 amino acids long.